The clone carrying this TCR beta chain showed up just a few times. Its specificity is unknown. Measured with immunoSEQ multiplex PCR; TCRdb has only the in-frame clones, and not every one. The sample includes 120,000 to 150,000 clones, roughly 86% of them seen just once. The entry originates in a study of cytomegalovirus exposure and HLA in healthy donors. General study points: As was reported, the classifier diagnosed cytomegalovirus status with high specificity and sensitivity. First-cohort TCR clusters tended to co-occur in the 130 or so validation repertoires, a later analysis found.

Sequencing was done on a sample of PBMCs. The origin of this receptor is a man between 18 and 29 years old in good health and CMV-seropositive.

This CDR3 is CASSENSGTNSPLHF. CDR3 DNA sequence: TGTGCCAGCAGTGAGAACAGCGGGACTAATTCACCCCTCCACTTT. The chain joins TRBV2 to TRBJ1-6; D possibly corresponds to TRBD1 (5 bases). With 3 bases removed from V and 6 bases from J, the gap between germline ends came to 12 bases. CDR3 size: 15 residues. Germline CDR1 is SNHLY and CDR2 is FYNNEI. The full variable domain, with the rest looked up from reference TRBV2 and TRBJ1-6, is EPEVTQTPSHQVTQMGQEVILRCVPISNHLYFYWYRQILGQKVEFLVSFYNNEISEKSEIFDDQFSVERPDGSNFTLKIRSTKLEDSAMYFCASSENSGTNSPLHFGNGTRLTVT.